These 32 T cell receptor beta chains were sequenced from one sample in a study of blood T cell repertoires in COVID-19. Profiling relied on immunoSEQ multiplex PCR, and the TCRdb table lists in-frame clones only, not all of them. The sample shows fewer than 100,000 clones, approximately 85% of them seen only once. Sequencing was done on a sample of peripheral blood. Receptors were obtained from a human donor in a cohort sampled during active COVID-19.

This chain links TRBV4-1 with TRBJ2-7, with 7 bases fitting TRBD2. Trimming removed 0 bases from V and 0 bases from J; junction bases left unmatched: 8. From germline, CDR1 is MGHRA and CDR2 YSYEKL. The CDR3 spans 17 residues. The CDR3 sequence is CASSQDSGTIRSYEQYF. CDR3 sequence (DNA): TGCGCCAGCAGCCAAGATAGTGGGACTATACGCTCCTACGAGCAGTACTTC.

This clone appeared once. V is TRBV10-2 and J is TRBJ1-2; 7 bases agree with TRBD1. The CDR3 length is 16 residues. Germline-derived CDR1 and CDR2 are WSHSY and SAAADI. Trimming cost V 2 bases and J 5 bases; bases outside gene matches: 11. The CDR3 is CASSEHRGPLRYGYTF. The CDR3 nucleotides read TGCGCCAGCAGTGAGCACAGGGGCCCGCTTCGGTATGGCTACACCTTC.

V and J are TRBV5-1 and TRBJ2-2; 9 positions agree with TRBD1. Germline CDR1 SGHRS, CDR2 YFSETQ. The CDR3 covers 16 residues. J lost 6 bases, V lost 4 bases, and 10 bases had no gene match. The CDR3 DNA follows: TGCGCCAGCAGCCCCGGTCCGAGACAGGGGGCCGGGGAGCTGTTTTTT. Translation gives CASSPGPRQGAGELFF.

This rearrangement joins TRBV7-2 to TRBJ1-5, with D hard to call. V was clipped by 3 bases and J by 0 bases, with 9 bases between them. This CDR3 region has 15 residues. Germline V CDR1 and CDR2: SGHTA, FQGNSA. The CDR3 DNA reads TGTGCCAGCAGCTTCCGGTCAGGTAGCAATCAGCCCCAGCATTTT. Its translation: CASSFRSGSNQPQHF.

V is TRBV5-4 and J is TRBJ2-4; 7 nucleotides agree with TRBD1. This CDR3 is built from 14 residues. V shed 3 bases, J shed 4 bases, and the junction held 4 bases outside the gene matches. The V gene's germline CDR1 is SGHNT and CDR2 YYREEE (reference sequence). CDR3 sequence (DNA): TGTGCCAGCAGCTACCGGGACAGTAAAAACATTCAGTACTTC. Encoded protein: CASSYRDSKNIQYF.

This clone has only one observation. V is TRBV27 and J is TRBJ2-7; tentatively, D is TRBD1 (5 bases). In germline, CDR1 is MNHEY, CDR2 SMNVEV (reference sequence). Trimming took 4 bases from V and 3 from J, leaving 13 bases between them. This CDR3 has 14 amino acids. The CDR3 sequence: CASSSTGTLYEQYF. CDR3 bases: TGTGCCAGCAGTTCCACAGGTACGCTCTACGAGCAGTACTTC.

The V call is TRBV11-1, the J call TRBJ2-3; no reliable D call. Trimming cost V 4 bases and J 8 bases, with 13 bases left between them. Germline-derived CDR1 and CDR2 are SGHAT and FQDESV (reference sequence). The CDR3 consists of 13 residues. CDR3 residues: CASSSSRFGTQYF. CDR3 nucleotide sequence: TGTGCCAGCAGCTCGTCCCGTTTCGGTACGCAGTATTTT.

The rearrangement joins TRBV5-1 to TRBJ1-1; D might be TRBD1 (6 bases). The CDR3 length is 14 residues. V shed 2 bases and J shed 3 bases, with 11 bases lying between them. The germline gives CDR1 SGHRS, CDR2 YFSETQ. The CDR3 loop is CASSLETGYTEAFF. The CDR3, as DNA: TGCGCCAGCAGCTTAGAGACAGGATACACTGAAGCTTTCTTT.

This chain links TRBV5-1 with TRBJ2-5; TRBD1 aligns across 9 bases. V lost 0 bases, J lost 9 bases, and 9 bases stayed unmatched. The CDR3 covers 15 residues. Germline V gene lookup returns CDR1 SGHRS and CDR2 YFSETQ. The CDR3 bases are TGCGCCAGCAGCTTGGGATCTACAGGGGGCTCGGCCCAGTACTTC. Translating gives CASSLGSTGGSAQYF. Full variable domain (outside the CDR3, taken from reference TRBV5-1 and TRBJ2-5): KAGVTQTPRYLIKTRGQQVTLSCSPISGHRSVSWYQQTPGQGLQFLFEYFSETQRNKGNFPGRFSGRQFSNSRSEMNVSTLELGDSALYLCASSLGSTGGSAQYFGPGTRLLVL.

This clone was observed once. The chain combines TRBV7-9 with TRBJ2-1; 10 bases align to TRBD1. V shed 2 bases and J 10 bases; nucleotides not matched to a gene: 8. The CDR3 sequence is 15 residues long. Looked up from germline, CDR1 is SEHNR and CDR2 is FQNEAQ (reference sequence). Here the CDR3 reads CASSLSGTGVREQFF. The CDR3 bases are TGTGCCAGCAGCTTATCAGGGACAGGGGTTCGAGAGCAGTTCTTC.

This sequence joins TRBV2 and TRBJ2-3; D perhaps matches TRBD2 (5 bases). The ends were cut back, 4 bases at V and 6 bases at J, with 5 bases in the middle. The CDR3 is 11 residues long. Germline-derived CDR1 and CDR2 are SNHLY and FYNNEI. CDR3 coding DNA: TGTGCCAGCAGTGGAGGGGATACGCAGTATTTT. It is translated as CASSGGDTQYF.

The gene calls are TRBV7-6 and TRBJ2-3; possible D gene TRBD1, 6 bases. The V and J ends lost 6 bases and 2 bases respectively, with 15 bases between them. The CDR3 length is 15 residues. Germline CDR1 SGHVS, CDR2 FNYEAQ. CDR3 sequence reads: CASRSRLGATDTQYF. For the CDR3, the DNA is TGTGCCAGCAGATCCAGGTTGGGGGCCACAGATACGCAGTATTTT.

V is TRBV5-1 and J is TRBJ2-7; perhaps TRBD1 as D (6 bases). Germline CDR1 SGHRS, CDR2 YFSETQ. The CDR3 is made up of 14 amino acids. V gave up 4 bases and J gave up 7 bases, with 18 bases separating them. CDR3 sequence reads: CASSAGRGSREQYF. DNA of the CDR3: TGCGCCAGCAGCGCAGGCAGGGGTTCGAGGGAGCAGTACTTC.

This chain links TRBV13 with TRBJ2-7, with a possible D match to TRBD2 (5 bases). The CDR3 has 16 residues. Per the germline V gene, CDR1 is PRHDT and CDR2 is FYEKMQ (reference sequence). Trimming stripped 0 bases from V and 0 bases from J, with 12 bases between. The CDR3 DNA sequence: TGTGCCAGCAGCTTAGGTGGAGGCCCCGACTCCTACGAGCAGTACTTC. This translates into CASSLGGGPDSYEQYF.

V and J are TRBV18 and TRBJ2-2, with D possibly being TRBD2 (6 bases). The germline CDR1 and CDR2 sequences are KGHSH and LQKENI. Deletions cut 3 bases from V and 3 bases from J, with 8 bases between. This CDR3 is built from 14 residues. CDR3 bases: TGTGCCAGCTCACCCGGGAGAGACACCGGGGAGCTGTTTTTT. Translating gives CASSPGRDTGELFF.

The chain is built from TRBV23-1 and TRBJ1-2, with 8 bases identical to TRBD1. TRBV23-1 is an open reading frame, and its role is uncertain. V shed 6 bases, J shed 6 bases, and the junction held 12 bases outside the gene matches. CDR3 length: 15 amino acids. The CDR3 spells CASSRFRGQWDGYTF. DNA of the CDR3: TGCGCCAGCAGCCGATTCAGGGGGCAATGGGATGGCTACACCTTC.

The CDR3 loop is CASTLDQEGYEQYF. In DNA form, the CDR3 reads TGTGCCAGCACCCTCGACCAAGAGGGTTACGAGCAGTACTTC. The chain is built from TRBV2 and TRBJ2-7, with a possible D match to TRBD2 (5 bases). Germline-derived CDR1 and CDR2 are SNHLY and FYNNEI. The CDR3 covers 14 residues. The V and J ends lost 7 bases and 4 bases respectively, with 17 bases between them.

V and J are TRBV11-2 and TRBJ1-2, with D maybe TRBD1 (6 bases). The length of the CDR3 is 14 residues. Germline V gene sequence: CDR1 SGHAT, CDR2 FQNNGV. Trimming stripped 5 bases from V and 8 bases from J, with 18 bases between. DNA of the CDR3: TGTGCCAGCAGCCGAGGACAGTCAAGGGGCGGCTACACCTTC. Its protein product is CASSRGQSRGGYTF.

In DNA form, the CDR3 reads TGTGCCAGCTCGTCGGGACAGGGTGATCAGCCCCAGCATTTT. It encodes CASSSGQGDQPQHF. The V gene is TRBV18, the J gene TRBJ1-5; TRBD1 agrees at 9 bases. CDR1 is KGHSH, CDR2 LQKENI, per germline. Trimming at V came to 6 bases and at J to 5 bases, leaving 5 bases not matched to a gene. The CDR3 extends over 14 amino acids.

This sequence joins TRBV5-5 and TRBJ1-3; tentative D call: TRBD1 (6 bases). This CDR3 region has 16 residues. Trimming shortened V by 4 bases and J by 4 bases, and 18 bases separated the two germline ends. Germline values: CDR1 SGHKS, CDR2 YYEKEE (reference sequence). DNA for the CDR3: TGTGCCAGCAGCCCGGATGGGGGCCCTGGCGGAAACACCATATATTTT. Amino acid sequence: CASSPDGGPGGNTIYF.

The V and J genes are TRBV7-2 and TRBJ2-5; 10 bases agree with TRBD2. CDR3 length equals 16 residues. V dropped 5 bases and J dropped 5; count of bases not matched to a gene: 11. The V gene's germline CDR1 is SGHTA and CDR2 FQGNSA. CDR3 sequence reads: CASSPPSGGRWETQYF. The CDR3 region has the DNA TGTGCCAGCAGCCCCCCTAGCGGGGGTAGGTGGGAGACCCAGTACTTC.

The V gene is TRBV4-1, the J gene TRBJ2-7; no firm D call. V lost 0 bases, J lost 3 bases, and 9 bases lay in between. Germline CDR1 MGHRA, CDR2 YSYEKL. The CDR3 is made up of 14 amino acids. The CDR3 sequence is CASSQDPERYEQYF. CDR3 coding DNA: TGCGCCAGCAGCCAAGATCCAGAGCGCTACGAGCAGTACTTC.

The chain joins TRBV5-1 to TRBJ2-5; TRBD1 agrees at 8 bases. The CDR3 sequence is 16 residues long. Germline V gives CDR1 SGHRS, CDR2 YFSETQ. V was clipped by 0 bases and J by 2 bases; unmatched bases: 6. This CDR3 reads CASSLAPQGDQETQYF. In nucleotides, the CDR3 is TGCGCCAGCAGCTTGGCTCCACAGGGGGATCAAGAGACCCAGTACTTC. The entire variable domain, with the rest obtained from reference TRBV5-1 and TRBJ2-5, is as follows: KAGVTQTPRYLIKTRGQQVTLSCSPISGHRSVSWYQQTPGQGLQFLFEYFSETQRNKGNFPGRFSGRQFSNSRSEMNVSTLELGDSALYLCASSLAPQGDQETQYFGPGTRLLVL.

The V and J genes are TRBV5-5 and TRBJ2-2; 8 bases line up with TRBD1. Germline lookup yields CDR1 SGHKS and CDR2 YYEKEE (reference sequence). The junction had 2 bases not matched to a gene; V was cut back by 4 bases and J by 0 bases. This CDR3 is 15 amino acids long. The CDR3 region has the DNA TGTGCCAGCAGCAGGGGACAGGCGAACACCGGGGAGCTGTTTTTT. Protein sequence: CASSRGQANTGELFF.

This clone has more than one count but fewer than ten. This chain links TRBV7-2 with TRBJ2-7, with TRBD1 as a possible D gene (6 bases). CDR1 is SGHTA, CDR2 FQGNSA, per germline. Between the trimmed V and J ends, which lost 5 bases and 0 bases, there was a span of 14 bases. The CDR3 is made up of 15 amino acids. In DNA, the CDR3 is TGTGCCAGCAGCCCCTCCCGGACAGCCTCCTACGAGCAGTACTTC. This translates into CASSPSRTASYEQYF.

V gene TRBV5-4 combines with J gene TRBJ2-1; 7 bases line up with TRBD2. CDR3 length equals 13 residues. Unmatched junction bases numbered 4, after V lost 2 bases and J lost 8 bases. Looked up from germline, CDR1 is SGHNT and CDR2 is YYREEE (reference sequence). CDR3 residues: CASSLVGGYEQFF. The CDR3 DNA sequence: TGTGCCAGCAGCTTAGTGGGGGGGTATGAGCAGTTCTTC.

The gene calls are TRBV14 and TRBJ2-2, with TRBD1 matching 7 bases. The CDR3 loop spans 17 amino acids. V lost 1 base and J lost 2; bases outside the gene matches: 7. Germline assignment: CDR1 SGHDN and CDR2 FVKESK. This CDR3 is CASSQATGTVNTGELFF. The CDR3 coding sequence is TGTGCCAGCAGCCAAGCGACGGGGACAGTAAACACCGGGGAGCTGTTTTTT.

In this sample, this clone turned up a few times. The chain joins TRBV7-9 to TRBJ2-7, with 12 nucleotides matching TRBD2. The J segment lost 6 bases and the V segment lost 5 bases, leaving 11 bases of the junction unmatched. Germline V lookup: CDR1 SEHNR, CDR2 FQNEAQ (reference sequence). CDR3 size: 16 residues. The CDR3 bases are TGTGCCAGCAGCCTAGTAGGACTAGCGGGGCCCGCCGAGCAGTACTTC. This encodes CASSLVGLAGPAEQYF.

This clone showed up just a few times. CDR3 bases: TGTGCCAGCAGCCCGGACAGAGACTATGGCTACACCTTC. As protein: CASSPDRDYGYTF. The J gene is TRBJ1-2, the V gene TRBV5-4; TRBD1 might be the D (6 bases). The length of the CDR3 is 13 residues. V lost 4 bases, J lost 3 bases, and 10 bases lay in between. In germline, CDR1 is SGHNT, CDR2 YYREEE (reference sequence).

The chain has TRBV9 and TRBJ2-6; 12 bases are shared with TRBD2. The V segment lost 2 bases and the J segment 3 bases; nucleotides outside the gene matches: 6. The CDR3 is made up of 18 amino acids. Germline CDR1 reads SGDLS; CDR2 reads YYNGEE. CDR3 DNA: TGTGCCAGCAGCGTCGGACTAGCGGGGAGTAATGGGGCCAACGTCCTGACTTTC. Translation: CASSVGLAGSNGANVLTF.

The CDR3 DNA is TGCGCCAGCAGCTTCGGCAGGCCTGACTCCTACGAGCAGTACTTC. It yields the protein CASSFGRPDSYEQYF. The chain employs TRBV5-1 and TRBJ2-7; D remains ambiguous. The length of the CDR3 is 15 residues. Looked up from germline, CDR1 is SGHRS and CDR2 is YFSETQ. V lost 2 bases, J lost 0 bases, and 12 bases lay in between.

The V gene is TRBV6-5, the J gene TRBJ2-5; no clear D. Germline CDR1 reads MNHEY; CDR2 reads SVGAGI. The V end was cut by 4 bases, the J end by 2 bases, with 8 bases between. The CDR3 is 13 residues long. CDR3 DNA sequence: TGTGCCAGCAGTTTACAGAGACAAGAGACCCAGTACTTC. This sequence encodes CASSLQRQETQYF.